This entry lists 19 T cell receptor beta chains sequenced from one sample in a study of blood T cell repertoires in COVID-19. The data were produced by immunoSEQ multiplex PCR, yet TCRdb's version contains in-frame clones alone and is incomplete. The sample has 150,000 to 200,000 clones; 70% to 80% are singletons. Sequences were obtained from PBMCs or T cells enriched from blood (not recorded which). These receptors all come from a man aged 55 to 69 who had been exposed to COVID-19.

The rearrangement joins TRBV28 to TRBJ1-1; TRBD1 might be the D (6 bases). Germline values: CDR1 MDHEN, CDR2 SYDVKM. V lost 6 bases to trimming and J lost 5 bases, with 22 bases between them. CDR3 length: 16 residues. CDR3 bases: TGTGCCAGCAGGCCTAAGGGGGTTGGTAAGGGGACTGAAGCTTTCTTT. Residues: CASRPKGVGKGTEAFF.

This chain connects TRBV7-8 to TRBJ2-7, with 9 bases aligning to TRBD1. This CDR3 has 14 amino acids. Germline assignment: CDR1 SGHVS and CDR2 FQNEAQ. The J segment lost 3 bases and the V segment lost 5 bases, leaving 5 bases of the junction unmatched. In nucleotides, the CDR3 is TGTGCCAGCAGCCTTCGACAGGGGGACTACGAGCAGTACTTC. Amino acid sequence: CASSLRQGDYEQYF.

The rearrangement joins TRBV27 to TRBJ2-7; perhaps TRBD1 as D (6 bases). The germline gives CDR1 MNHEY, CDR2 SMNVEV (reference sequence). The CDR3 consists of 13 residues. V was trimmed by 5 bases and J by 5 bases, leaving 13 bases between them. The CDR3 spells CASSNRVSNEQYF. In DNA, the CDR3 is TGTGCCAGCAGTAACAGGGTCTCGAACGAGCAGTACTTC.

The chain couples TRBV7-9 to TRBJ1-2, with unresolved D. In germline, CDR1 is SEHNR, CDR2 FQNEAQ (reference sequence). CDR3 length: 16 residues. Trimming took off 6 bases at V and 1 base at J, with 18 bases between the two ends. CDR3 sequence (DNA): TGTGCCAGCAGGAGCCCCGGAGAGGCGAATAACTATGGCTACACCTTC. This gives the protein CASRSPGEANNYGYTF.

This clone was recorded a few times. The genes are TRBV18 and TRBJ2-2; D may be TRBD2 (5 bases). Germline V gives CDR1 KGHSH, CDR2 LQKENI. V lost 2 bases to trimming and J lost 6 bases, with 13 bases between them. CDR3 length equals 15 residues. CDR3 residues: CASSPTRAPPGELFF. DNA for the CDR3: TGTGCCAGCTCACCAACGAGGGCGCCTCCCGGGGAGCTGTTTTTT. Combining the CDR3 with reference TRBV18 and TRBJ2-2 gives the whole variable domain NAGVMQNPRHLVRRRGQEARLRCSPMKGHSHVYWYRQLPEEGLKFMVYLQKENIIDESGMPKERFSAEFPKEGPSILRIQQVVRGDSAAYFCASSPTRAPPGELFFGEGSRLTVL.

This clone was counted a few times. The CDR3 spells CASRTPGAGEKLFF. As DNA, the CDR3 is TGTGCCTCCCGAACCCCAGGGGCCGGTGAAAAACTGTTTTTT. The J gene is TRBJ1-4, the V gene TRBV30, with a possible D match to TRBD1 (6 bases). V gave up 7 bases and J gave up 7 bases, with 19 bases separating them. The CDR3 loop spans 14 amino acids. The germline CDR1 and CDR2 sequences are GTSNPN and SVGIG (reference sequence).

A few counts support this clone. V usage is TRBV28 and J usage is TRBJ1-5; the match to TRBD1 covers 8 bases. The CDR3 runs 12 residues. J gave up 9 bases and V 6 bases, and 4 bases lay outside the gene matches. CDR1 and CDR2 from the germline V gene are MDHEN and SYDVKM. The CDR3 coding sequence is TGTGCCAGCAGATTCAGGGGGCTGCCCCAGCATTTT. Residues: CASRFRGLPQHF.

The rearrangement links TRBV4-1 to TRBJ1-3; D is perhaps TRBD1 (5 bases). In germline, CDR1 is MGHRA, CDR2 YSYEKL. This CDR3 has 16 residues. V dropped 1 base and J dropped 2 bases, with 12 bases sitting between them. Written as DNA, the CDR3 is TGCGCCAGCAGCCAAGTGGGGGGAGAAACTGGAAACACCATATATTTT. Protein product: CASSQVGGETGNTIYF.

The rearrangement links TRBV27 to TRBJ2-7; D is perhaps TRBD1 (6 bases). CDR3 length equals 16 residues. Germline assignment: CDR1 MNHEY and CDR2 SMNVEV (reference sequence). Trimming left V 5 bases short and J 2 bases short, with 19 bases between. CDR3 in amino acids: CASSRPLGGSAYEQYF. CDR3 nucleotide sequence: TGTGCCAGCAGTCGCCCATTAGGGGGATCGGCCTACGAGCAGTACTTC.

This chain joins TRBV5-5 and TRBJ2-2, with 10 bases identical to TRBD1. With V trimmed by 3 bases and J by 7 bases, 6 bases remained unmatched. This CDR3 contains 15 residues. CDR1 is SGHKS, CDR2 YYEKEE, per germline (reference sequence). For the CDR3, the DNA is TGTGCCAGCAGCTGGCGGACAGGGGGTCACGGGGAGCTGTTTTTT. This encodes CASSWRTGGHGELFF. Complete variable domain (other parts from reference TRBV5-5 and TRBJ2-2): DAGVTQSPTHLIKTRGQQVTLRCSPISGHKSVSWYQQVLGQGPQFIFQYYEKEERGRGNFPDRFSARQFPNYSSELNVNALLLGDSALYLCASSWRTGGHGELFFGEGSRLTVL.

This chain uses TRBV19 with TRBJ2-1; TRBD2 matches at 11 bases. CDR3 length: 15 residues. CDR1 and CDR2 (germline): LNHDA, SQIVND (reference sequence). The junction had 10 bases not matched to a gene; V was cut back by 9 bases and J by 6 bases. In DNA, the CDR3 is TGTGCCAGCAATAGCGGGAGGGGGTCAGGCAATGAGCAGTTCTTC. It encodes CASNSGRGSGNEQFF. Based on the CDR3 plus reference TRBV19 and TRBJ2-1, the full variable domain is DGGITQSPKYLFRKEGQNVTLSCEQNLNHDAMYWYRQDPGQGLRLIYYSQIVNDFQKGDIAEGYSVSREKKESFPLTVTSAQKNPTAFYLCASNSGRGSGNEQFFGPGTRLTVL.

The chain couples TRBV7-2 to TRBJ1-2, with TRBD1 matching over 8 bases. CDR3 length: 16 amino acids. V shed 4 bases and J 4 bases; nucleotides not matched to a gene: 11. CDR1 is SGHTA, CDR2 FQGNSA, per germline. CDR3: CASSSPEWTGTYGYTF. CDR3 nucleotide sequence: TGTGCCAGCAGCTCCCCAGAGTGGACAGGGACCTATGGCTACACCTTC.

This chain uses TRBV5-4 with TRBJ2-3, with 7 bases fitting TRBD2. V gave up 6 bases and J gave up 0 bases; unmatched junction bases: 19. CDR1 is SGHNT, CDR2 YYREEE, per germline (reference sequence). CDR3 length: 19 residues. CDR3 sequence (DNA): TGTGCCAGCATTGACGCTGGGGGTCCGGGACTACCTAGCACAGATACGCAGTATTTT. Amino acid sequence: CASIDAGGPGLPSTDTQYF. Full variable domain (missing parts from reference TRBV5-4 and TRBJ2-3): ETGVTQSPTHLIKTRGQQVTLRCSSQSGHNTVSWYQQALGQGPQFIFQYYREEENGRGNFPPRFSGLQFPNYSSELNVNALELDDSALYLCASIDAGGPGLPSTDTQYFGPGTRLTVL.

This chain links TRBV5-1 with TRBJ1-2; 7 bases map to TRBD1. CDR1 is SGHRS and CDR2 is YFSETQ in the germline V gene. The CDR3 sequence is 14 residues long. V lost 7 bases, J lost 3 bases, and 9 bases stayed unmatched. This CDR3 reads CASSTSGTDYGYTF. The CDR3 bases are TGCGCCAGCTCTACATCCGGGACAGACTATGGCTACACCTTC.

V usage is TRBV15 and J usage is TRBJ2-3; tentatively, D is TRBD2 (5 bases). V shed 1 base and J shed 2 bases, with 7 bases lying between them. The germline V gene has CDR1 LNHNV and CDR2 YYDKDF (reference sequence). This CDR3 has 14 amino acids. The CDR3 protein is CATSRADYTDTQYF. The DNA of the CDR3 is TGTGCCACCAGCAGAGCCGACTACACAGATACGCAGTATTTT.

This sequence joins TRBV15 and TRBJ1-1; D uncertain. Trimming pared 5 bases from V and 0 bases from J, leaving 7 bases between. This CDR3 spans 13 amino acids. The germline V gene has CDR1 LNHNV and CDR2 YYDKDF (reference sequence). The CDR3 reads CATSWALNTEAFF. The CDR3 region has the DNA TGTGCCACCAGCTGGGCCTTGAACACTGAAGCTTTCTTT.

This chain uses TRBV30 with TRBJ1-1; D possibly corresponds to TRBD1 (5 bases). Germline CDR1 is GTSNPN and CDR2 is SVGIG (reference sequence). The CDR3 runs 16 residues. Trimming removed 4 bases from V and 0 bases from J, with 18 bases in between. The CDR3: CAWKNPQGRMNTEAFF. DNA for the CDR3: TGTGCCTGGAAGAACCCCCAGGGTCGGATGAACACTGAAGCTTTCTTT.

The V call is TRBV28, the J call TRBJ1-2, with D unclear. V lost 1 base and J lost 2, with 5 bases in between. CDR1 is MDHEN and CDR2 is SYDVKM in the germline V gene. The CDR3 loop spans 13 amino acids. This CDR3 is CASSLLGNYGYTF. CDR3 nucleotide sequence: TGTGCCAGCAGTTTATTGGGCAACTATGGCTACACCTTC.

The chain uses TRBV19 and TRBJ2-1; a possible D gene is TRBD1 (5 bases). Looked up from germline, CDR1 is LNHDA and CDR2 is SQIVND (reference sequence). The CDR3 has 13 residues. V was shortened by 5 bases and J by 12 bases, with 17 bases between the two germline ends. CDR3 nucleotides: TGTGCCAGTAGTCCCTCGGGCAGGGAAGGGCAGTTCTTC. Protein product: CASSPSGREGQFF.